This T cell receptor (beta chain) was captured by sequencing in a study of cytomegalovirus exposure and HLA in healthy donors. The CDR3 runs to 12 residues. Germline V lookup: CDR1 MDHEN, CDR2 SYDVKM. The V gene lost 9 bases and the J gene lost 7 bases, with 14 bases spanning the gap. Profiling relied on immunoSEQ multiplex PCR, and the TCRdb table lists in-frame clones only, not all of them. The sample gives approximately 200,000 clones, around 90% of which show up once; approximately 1% is in the top ten. This rearrangement joins TRBV28 to TRBJ2-3, with D maybe TRBD2 (5 bases). The receptor was isolated from a woman under 30 in good health and CMV-seronegative. The source material was PBMCs. The CDR3 here is CASEEGPNTQYF. CDR3 nucleotide sequence: TGTGCCAGTGAAGAGGGTCCCAATACGCAGTATTTT.